One and the same sample provided the 14 T cell receptor beta chains below, sequenced in a study of T-cell memory formation after mild COVID-19. TCRdb recomputed calls from the 5' RACE reads with MiXCR, one row per CDR3 protein. The table includes around 510,000 distinct CDR3 sequences, less than 25% detected once. Sequencing was carried out using PBMCs or a T cell subset sorted from them (not recorded which). Every receptor here comes from an adult woman who had mild COVID-19 (a few samples of this study predate the infection). Cell type and time point are not known.

This clonotype has a handful of counts. This chain joins TRBV5-1 and TRBJ1-1; 11 nucleotides align to TRBD1. The V gene end was trimmed by 0 bases and the J gene end by 10 bases; junction bases not matched to a gene: 11. Germline lookup yields CDR1 SGHRS and CDR2 YFSETQ. The CDR3 has 16 amino acids. This CDR3 is CASSLAEDRGLIGAFF. The CDR3 DNA reads as TGCGCCAGCAGCTTGGCGGAGGACAGGGGGCTCATAGGAGCTTTCTTT.

This clonotype was detected only a few times. The chain joins TRBV4-1 to TRBJ1-1; possibly TRBD1 for D (6 bases). The CDR3 has 16 residues. The germline V and J ends were trimmed by 3 bases and 1 base, with 15 bases remaining between them. CDR1 and CDR2 (germline): MGHRA, YSYEKL. The chain's CDR3 is CASSQAFTGTNTEAFF. The CDR3, as DNA: TGCGCCAGCAGCCAGGCATTCACAGGGACGAACACTGAAGCTTTCTTT.

Only a few counts were recorded for this clonotype. The V and J genes are TRBV19 and TRBJ1-2; D not certain. Trimming pared 1 base from V and 0 bases from J, leaving 9 bases between. This CDR3 region has 15 residues. CDR1 LNHDA and CDR2 SQIVND come from the germline V gene (reference sequence). In DNA, the CDR3 is TGTGCCAGTAGTATAGTCCCGACACCTAACTATGGCTACACCTTC. It codes for CASSIVPTPNYGYTF. The full variable domain, with the rest looked up from reference TRBV19 and TRBJ1-2, is DGGITQSPKYLFRKEGQNVTLSCEQNLNHDAMYWYRQDPGQGLRLIYYSQIVNDFQKGDIAEGYSVSREKKESFPLTVTSAQKNPTAFYLCASSIVPTPNYGYTFGSGTRLTVV.

The V and J genes are TRBV6-6 and TRBJ2-5, with D perhaps matching TRBD1 or TRBD2 (5 bases each). The ends were cut back, 4 bases at V and 4 bases at J, with 13 bases in the middle. Per germline, CDR1 MNHNY and CDR2 SVGAGI (reference sequence). The CDR3 loop spans 14 amino acids. CDR3 nucleotides: TGTGCCAGCAGTTGGACTCAACAGGTAGAGACCCAGTACTTC. Residues: CASSWTQQVETQYF.

V is TRBV18 and J is TRBJ2-7; TRBD2 matches at 8 bases. Looked up from germline, CDR1 is KGHSH and CDR2 is LQKENI. V shed 6 bases, J shed 3 bases, and the junction held 10 bases outside the gene matches. This CDR3 has 15 amino acids. The CDR3 reads CASSDEASGFYEQYF. The DNA of the CDR3 is TGTGCCAGCTCCGACGAAGCTAGCGGGTTCTACGAGCAGTACTTC.

The V gene is TRBV5-1, the J gene TRBJ2-7; 7 positions agree with TRBD1. V was clipped by 4 bases and J by 3 bases; unmatched bases: 7. Germline CDR1 SGHRS, CDR2 YFSETQ. The CDR3 is 14 amino acids. CDR3 nucleotides: TGCGCCAGCAGCCGAACGGGACAGCTCTACGAGCAGTACTTC. It translates to CASSRTGQLYEQYF.

The CDR3: CASSLAPGQGLFF. The CDR3 bases are TGTGCCAGCAGTTTAGCGCCAGGCCAAGGACTGTTTTTT. The chain is built from TRBV12-3 or TRBV12-4 and TRBJ1-4; the D is unclear. Trimming left V 0 bases short and J 13 bases short, with 12 bases between. The CDR3 consists of 13 residues.

The chain's CDR3 is CASSIGTDVYGYTF. In DNA form, the CDR3 reads TGTGCCAGCAGCATAGGGACAGACGTCTATGGCTACACCTTC. This chain connects TRBV5-6 to TRBJ1-2; 7 bases line up with TRBD1. The V and J ends lost 4 bases and 4 bases, in that order; junction bases with no gene match: 7. This CDR3 has 14 residues. Germline CDR1 and CDR2: SGHDT and YYEEEE.

This chain links TRBV9 with TRBJ2-6; 7 bases are shared with TRBD1. Germline loops: CDR1 SGDLS, CDR2 YYNGEE. The junction had 12 bases not matched to a gene; V was cut back by 0 bases and J by 0 bases. The length of the CDR3 is 20 residues. The CDR3 loop is CASSVDPQGVISSGANVLTF. DNA for the CDR3: TGTGCCAGCAGCGTAGACCCCCAGGGGGTCATCTCCTCTGGGGCCAACGTCCTGACTTTC.

J is TRBJ1-1 and V is TRBV7-9; possibly TRBD1 for D (5 bases). Deletions cut 1 base from V and 0 bases from J, with 9 bases between. The CDR3 contains 15 residues. From germline, CDR1 is SEHNR and CDR2 FQNEAQ (reference sequence). The CDR3 DNA is TGTGCCAGCAGCTTAGGGGGCCCCATGAACACTGAAGCTTTCTTT. Translating gives CASSLGGPMNTEAFF.

A few counts support this clonotype. The genes are TRBV19 and TRBJ1-1; no clear D. This CDR3 contains 15 residues. The V end lost 6 bases, the J end lost 1 base, and 15 bases lay between the germline ends. Germline CDR1 and CDR2: LNHDA and SQIVND (reference sequence). CDR3 nucleotide sequence: TGTGCCAGTAGATACAGCCCAGGCGGGAACACTGAAGCTTTCTTT. Its translation is CASRYSPGGNTEAFF.

This clonotype was seen only a few times. This sequence joins TRBV24-1 and TRBJ2-1, with D perhaps matching TRBD2 (5 bases). The CDR3 is 13 residues long. Germline V gives CDR1 KGHDR, CDR2 SFDVKD. Trimming took 9 bases from V and 1 from J, leaving 9 bases between them. For the CDR3, the DNA is TGTGCCACCCAACGGGGTTCCTACAATGAGCAGTTCTTC. As protein: CATQRGSYNEQFF.

This clonotype was seen a handful of times. This chain joins TRBV7-9 and TRBJ2-7; 8 bases line up with TRBD1. The length of the CDR3 is 16 residues. Germline V gene sequence: CDR1 SEHNR, CDR2 FQNEAQ (reference sequence). The ends lost 1 base at V and 7 bases at J; junction bases unmatched: 12. CDR3 nucleotides: TGTGCCAGCAGCTTAGGAGGACAGGGTAGGTTTGGAGAGCAGTACTTC. Translating gives CASSLGGQGRFGEQYF.

This clonotype was observed a few times. The rearrangement joins TRBV3-1 to TRBJ2-5, with D possibly TRBD1 on 8 matching bases. The CDR3 totals 14 residues. CDR1 and CDR2 from the germline V gene are LGHDT and YNNKEL (reference sequence). V lost 7 bases and J 0 bases, leaving 12 bases between the germline ends. The CDR3, as DNA: TGTGCCAGCAAGCGGGGACAGGACCAAGAGACCCAGTACTTC. Protein: CASKRGQDQETQYF.